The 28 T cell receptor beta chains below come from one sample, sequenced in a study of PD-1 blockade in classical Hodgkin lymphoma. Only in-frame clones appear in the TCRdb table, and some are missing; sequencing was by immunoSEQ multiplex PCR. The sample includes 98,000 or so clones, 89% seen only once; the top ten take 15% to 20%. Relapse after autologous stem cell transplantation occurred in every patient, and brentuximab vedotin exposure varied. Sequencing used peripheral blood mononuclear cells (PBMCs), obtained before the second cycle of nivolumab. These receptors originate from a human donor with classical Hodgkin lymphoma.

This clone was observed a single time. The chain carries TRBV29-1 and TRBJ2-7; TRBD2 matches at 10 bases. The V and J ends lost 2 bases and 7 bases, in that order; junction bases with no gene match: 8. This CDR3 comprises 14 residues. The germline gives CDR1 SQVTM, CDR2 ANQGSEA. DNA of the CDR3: TGCAGCGTTGAATCCCTAGCGGGAGTAAATGAGCAGTACTTC. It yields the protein CSVESLAGVNEQYF.

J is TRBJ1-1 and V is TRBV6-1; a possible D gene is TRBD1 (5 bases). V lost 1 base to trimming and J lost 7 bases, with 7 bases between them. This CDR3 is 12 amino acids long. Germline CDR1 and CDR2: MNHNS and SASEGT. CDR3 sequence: CASSEGGDEAFF. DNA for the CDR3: TGTGCCAGCAGTGAAGGAGGGGATGAAGCTTTCTTT.

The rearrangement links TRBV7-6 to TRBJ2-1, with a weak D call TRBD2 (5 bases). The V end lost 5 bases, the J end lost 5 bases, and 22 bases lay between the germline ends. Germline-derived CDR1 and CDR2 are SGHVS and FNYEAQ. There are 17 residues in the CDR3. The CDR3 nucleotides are TGTGCCAGCAGCCCCCTGCGTATAGCGAGAATTAACAATGAGCAGTTCTTC. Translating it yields CASSPLRIARINNEQFF.

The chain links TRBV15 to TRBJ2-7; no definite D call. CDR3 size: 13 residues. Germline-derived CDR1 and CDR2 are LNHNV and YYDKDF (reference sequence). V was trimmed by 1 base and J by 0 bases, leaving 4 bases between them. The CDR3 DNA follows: TGTGCCACCAGCAGAGGCGCCTCCTACGAGCAGTACTTC. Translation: CATSRGASYEQYF.

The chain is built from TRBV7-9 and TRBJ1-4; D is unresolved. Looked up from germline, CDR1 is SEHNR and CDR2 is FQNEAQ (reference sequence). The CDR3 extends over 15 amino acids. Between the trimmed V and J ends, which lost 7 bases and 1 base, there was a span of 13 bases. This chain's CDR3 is CASIKNSLTNEKLFF. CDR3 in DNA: TGTGCCAGCATAAAAAACAGCCTAACTAATGAAAAACTGTTTTTT.

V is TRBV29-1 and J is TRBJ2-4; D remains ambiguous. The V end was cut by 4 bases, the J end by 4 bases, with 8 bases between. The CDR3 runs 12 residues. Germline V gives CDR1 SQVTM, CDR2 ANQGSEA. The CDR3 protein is CSVGEDKNIQYF. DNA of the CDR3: TGCAGCGTTGGAGAAGATAAAAACATTCAGTACTTC.

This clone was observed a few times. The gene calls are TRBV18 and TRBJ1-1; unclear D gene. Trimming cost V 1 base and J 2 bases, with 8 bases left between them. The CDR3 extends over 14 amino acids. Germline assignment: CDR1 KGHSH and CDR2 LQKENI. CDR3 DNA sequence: TGTGCCAGCTCACCACGGCAAGATAACACTGAAGCTTTCTTT. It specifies CASSPRQDNTEAFF.

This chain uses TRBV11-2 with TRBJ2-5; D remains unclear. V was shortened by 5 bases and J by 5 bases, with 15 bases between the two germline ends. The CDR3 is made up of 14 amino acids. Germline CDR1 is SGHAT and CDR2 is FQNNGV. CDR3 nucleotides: TGTGCCAGCAGCCCCCCTCCCTTAAGCGAGACCCAGTACTTC. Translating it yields CASSPPPLSETQYF.

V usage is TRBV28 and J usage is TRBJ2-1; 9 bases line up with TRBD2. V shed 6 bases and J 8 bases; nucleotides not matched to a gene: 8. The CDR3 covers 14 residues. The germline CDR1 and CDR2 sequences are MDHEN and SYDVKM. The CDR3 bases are TGTGCCAGCAGAACCGCGGGAGGGCCCTATGAGCAGTTCTTC. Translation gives CASRTAGGPYEQFF.

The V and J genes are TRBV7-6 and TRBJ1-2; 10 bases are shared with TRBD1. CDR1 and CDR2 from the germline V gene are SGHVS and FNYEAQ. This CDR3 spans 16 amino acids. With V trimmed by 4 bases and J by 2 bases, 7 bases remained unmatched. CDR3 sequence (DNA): TGTGCCAGCAGCTCCGTCCCGGGACAGGGGAACTATGGCTACACCTTC. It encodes CASSSVPGQGNYGYTF.

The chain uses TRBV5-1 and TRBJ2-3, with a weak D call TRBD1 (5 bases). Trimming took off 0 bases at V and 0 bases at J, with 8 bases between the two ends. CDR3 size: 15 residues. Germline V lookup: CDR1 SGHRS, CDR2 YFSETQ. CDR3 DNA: TGCGCCAGCAGCTTGGACAGGACAAGCACAGATACGCAGTATTTT. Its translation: CASSLDRTSTDTQYF. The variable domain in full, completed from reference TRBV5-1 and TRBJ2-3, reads KAGVTQTPRYLIKTRGQQVTLSCSPISGHRSVSWYQQTPGQGLQFLFEYFSETQRNKGNFPGRFSGRQFSNSRSEMNVSTLELGDSALYLCASSLDRTSTDTQYFGPGTRLTVL.

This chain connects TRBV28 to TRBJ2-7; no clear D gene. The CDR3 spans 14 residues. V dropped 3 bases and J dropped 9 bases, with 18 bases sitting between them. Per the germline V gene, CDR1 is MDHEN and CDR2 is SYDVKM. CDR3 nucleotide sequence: TGTGCCAGCAGTTTCCCGAAGCGAATGGTTCGGCAGTACTTC. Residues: CASSFPKRMVRQYF.

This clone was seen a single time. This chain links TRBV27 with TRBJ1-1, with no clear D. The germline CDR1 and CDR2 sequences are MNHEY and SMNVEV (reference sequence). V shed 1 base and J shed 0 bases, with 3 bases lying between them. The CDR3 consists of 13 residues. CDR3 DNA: TGTGCCAGCAGTTTATTTTTGAACACTGAAGCTTTCTTT. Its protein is CASSLFLNTEAFF.

CDR3 in amino acids: CASSSQGSSPLHF. The CDR3 nucleotides are TGTGCCAGCAGCTCACAGGGCTCCTCACCCCTCCACTTT. This chain joins TRBV7-2 and TRBJ1-6; D is possibly TRBD1 (6 bases). Looked up from germline, CDR1 is SGHTA and CDR2 is FQGNSA. The CDR3 runs 13 residues. V was clipped by 4 bases and J by 10 bases, with 11 bases between them.

As DNA, the CDR3 is TGCGCCAGCAGCCCAGCTTGGCGCAATGAGCAGTTCTTC. Its protein product is CASSPAWRNEQFF. The chain couples TRBV4-3 to TRBJ2-1, with D unclear. Germline-derived CDR1 and CDR2 are LGHNA and YSLEER. Trimming took off 4 bases at V and 6 bases at J, with 10 bases between the two ends. The CDR3 runs to 13 residues.

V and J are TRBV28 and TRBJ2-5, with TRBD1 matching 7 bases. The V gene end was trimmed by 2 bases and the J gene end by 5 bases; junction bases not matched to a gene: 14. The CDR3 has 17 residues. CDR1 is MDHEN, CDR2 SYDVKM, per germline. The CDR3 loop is CASSLPLGRGLRETQYF. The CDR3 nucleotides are TGTGCCAGCAGTTTACCCCTGGGCAGGGGGTTACGGGAGACCCAGTACTTC.

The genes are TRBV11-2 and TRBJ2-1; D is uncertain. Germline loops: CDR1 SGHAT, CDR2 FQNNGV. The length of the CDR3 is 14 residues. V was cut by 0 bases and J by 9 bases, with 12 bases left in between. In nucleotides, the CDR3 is TGTGCCAGCAGCTTAGATCAAAGGGTCGGTGAGCAGTTCTTC. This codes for CASSLDQRVGEQFF.

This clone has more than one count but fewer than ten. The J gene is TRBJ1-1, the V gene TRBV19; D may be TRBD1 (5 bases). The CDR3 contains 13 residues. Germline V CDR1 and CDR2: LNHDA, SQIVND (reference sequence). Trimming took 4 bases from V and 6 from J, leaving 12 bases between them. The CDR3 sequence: CASSNGGAAEAFF. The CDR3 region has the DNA TGTGCCAGTAGTAACGGCGGGGCGGCTGAAGCTTTCTTT. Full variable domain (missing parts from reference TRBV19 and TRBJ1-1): DGGITQSPKYLFRKEGQNVTLSCEQNLNHDAMYWYRQDPGQGLRLIYYSQIVNDFQKGDIAEGYSVSREKKESFPLTVTSAQKNPTAFYLCASSNGGAAEAFFGQGTRLTVV.

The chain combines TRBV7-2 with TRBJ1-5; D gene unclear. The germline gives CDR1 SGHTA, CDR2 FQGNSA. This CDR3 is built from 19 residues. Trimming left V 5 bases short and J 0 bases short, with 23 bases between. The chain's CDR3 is CASSANPLRGSLSNQPQHF. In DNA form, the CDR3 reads TGTGCCAGCAGCGCCAATCCCCTCCGTGGGTCTCTTAGCAATCAGCCCCAGCATTTT.

The CDR3 sequence is CASSFINEQFF. The CDR3 DNA sequence: TGTGCCAGCAGCTTTATAAATGAGCAGTTCTTC. The gene calls are TRBV7-2 and TRBJ2-1; D not resolved. V lost 3 bases to trimming and J lost 7 bases, with 4 bases between them. CDR1 and CDR2 from the germline V gene are SGHTA and FQGNSA. CDR3 length: 11 residues.

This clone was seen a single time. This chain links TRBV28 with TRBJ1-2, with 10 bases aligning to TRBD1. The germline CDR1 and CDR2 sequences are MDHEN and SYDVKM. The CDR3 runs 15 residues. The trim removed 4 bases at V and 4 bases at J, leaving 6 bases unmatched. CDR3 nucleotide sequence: TGTGCCAGCAGTTCCGGGACAGGGGACCCCTATGGCTACACCTTC. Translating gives CASSSGTGDPYGYTF.

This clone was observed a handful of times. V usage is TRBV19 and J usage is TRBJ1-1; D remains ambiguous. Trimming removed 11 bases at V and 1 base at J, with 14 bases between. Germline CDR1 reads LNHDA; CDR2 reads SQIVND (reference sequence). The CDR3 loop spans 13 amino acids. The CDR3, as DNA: TGTGCCTCTAAGGCGCAGCAGAACACTGAAGCTTTCTTT. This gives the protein CASKAQQNTEAFF.

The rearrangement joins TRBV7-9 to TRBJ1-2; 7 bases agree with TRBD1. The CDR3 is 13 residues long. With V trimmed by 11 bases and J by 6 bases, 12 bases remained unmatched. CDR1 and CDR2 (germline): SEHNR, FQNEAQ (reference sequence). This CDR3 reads CAVQIQGFHGYTF. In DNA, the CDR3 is TGTGCCGTACAAATACAGGGGTTCCATGGCTACACCTTC.

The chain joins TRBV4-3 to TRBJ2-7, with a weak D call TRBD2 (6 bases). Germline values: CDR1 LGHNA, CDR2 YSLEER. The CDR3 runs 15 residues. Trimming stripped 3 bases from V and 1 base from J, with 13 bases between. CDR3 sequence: CASSQQRVVSYEQYF. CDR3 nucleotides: TGCGCCAGCAGCCAGCAGCGGGTGGTTTCCTACGAGCAGTACTTC.

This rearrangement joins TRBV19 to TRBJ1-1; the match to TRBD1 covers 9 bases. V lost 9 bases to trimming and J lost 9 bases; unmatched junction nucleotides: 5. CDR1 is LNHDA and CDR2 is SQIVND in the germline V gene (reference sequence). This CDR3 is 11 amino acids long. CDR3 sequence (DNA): TGTGCCAGCGGGACAGGGCTTAAAGCTTTCTTT. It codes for CASGTGLKAFF.

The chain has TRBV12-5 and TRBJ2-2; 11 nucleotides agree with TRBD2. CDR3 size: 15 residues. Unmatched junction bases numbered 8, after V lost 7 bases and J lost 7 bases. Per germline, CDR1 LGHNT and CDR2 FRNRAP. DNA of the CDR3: TGTGCTAGTGTAGCGGGAGGGCTTAAGGACGGGGAGCTGTTTTTT. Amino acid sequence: CASVAGGLKDGELFF. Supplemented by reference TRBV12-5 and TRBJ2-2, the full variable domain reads DARVTQTPRHKVTEMGQEVTMRCQPILGHNTVFWYRQTMMQGLELLAYFRNRAPLDDSGMPKDRFSAEMPDATLATLKIQPSEPRDSAVYFCASVAGGLKDGELFFGEGSRLTVL.

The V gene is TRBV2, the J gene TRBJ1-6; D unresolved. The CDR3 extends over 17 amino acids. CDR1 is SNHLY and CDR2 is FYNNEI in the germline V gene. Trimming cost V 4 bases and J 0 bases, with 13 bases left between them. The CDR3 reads CASSVSGGSSYNSPLHF. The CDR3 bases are TGTGCCAGCAGTGTTTCCGGCGGGAGCTCCTATAATTCACCCCTCCACTTT.

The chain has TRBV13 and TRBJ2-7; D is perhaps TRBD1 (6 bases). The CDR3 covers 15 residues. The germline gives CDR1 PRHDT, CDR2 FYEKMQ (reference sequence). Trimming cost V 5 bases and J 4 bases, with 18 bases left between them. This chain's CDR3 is CASSVRNRDNYEQYF. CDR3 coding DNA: TGTGCCAGCAGCGTCCGTAACCGGGACAATTACGAGCAGTACTTC. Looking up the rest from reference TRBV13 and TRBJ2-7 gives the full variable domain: AAGVIQSPRHLIKEKRETATLKCYPIPRHDTVYWYQQGPGQDPQFLISFYEKMQSDKGSIPDRFSAQQFSDYHSELNMSSLELGDSALYFCASSVRNRDNYEQYFGPGTRLTVT.